The rows below give T cell receptor beta chains drawn from one sample of a study of shared clonotypes between healthy human individuals. Here immunoSEQ multiplex PCR was the method, and the copy in TCRdb shows in-frame clones only, minus some. This table holds roughly 2.5 million clones, about 92% found once. What was sequenced was naive CD4+ T cells sorted from blood. Receptors were obtained from a man in his late teens or twenties in good health. Both conserved end residues are part of each CDR3. The D gene is left open where the match is weak. Some rows mark clone size as missing; the rest say once, few, many or name a class of expanded clone.

v_call: TRBV19
j_call: TRBJ2-1
clone_size: .
d_call: TRBD1
cdr3_nt: TGTGCCAGTAGTAGTACAGGGGGCCTGGGGCAGTTCTTC
cdr3_aa: CASSSTGGLGQFF

v_call: TRBV4-1
j_call: TRBJ2-5
clone_size: .
d_call: .
cdr3_nt: TGCGCCAGCAGCCAAGATCTAAGGGAGACCCAGTACTTC
cdr3_aa: CASSQDLRETQYF

v_call: TRBV11-2
j_call: TRBJ2-3
clone_size: .
d_call: .
cdr3_nt: TGTGCCAGCAGTCTTAAATATAGTAATACGCAGTATTTT
cdr3_aa: CASSLKYSNTQYF

v_call: TRBV9
j_call: TRBJ2-1
clone_size: .
d_call: .
cdr3_nt: TGTGCCAGCAGCGTATGGGCGGGGAACAATGAGCAGTTCTTC
cdr3_aa: CASSVWAGNNEQFF

v_call: TRBV6-5
j_call: TRBJ2-1
clone_size: .
d_call: .
cdr3_nt: TGTGCCAGCAGTTCAACAGGGCGGTCCTACAATGAGCAGTTCTTC
cdr3_aa: CASSSTGRSYNEQFF

v_call: TRBV6-5
j_call: TRBJ1-2
clone_size: .
d_call: .
cdr3_nt: TGTGCCAGCACCCCCGGGACATCTTATGGCTACACCTTC
cdr3_aa: CASTPGTSYGYTF

v_call: TRBV6-1
j_call: TRBJ1-5
clone_size: few
d_call: .
cdr3_nt: TGTGCCAGCAGTGTAACGGGGAAGAATCAGCCCCAGCATTTT
cdr3_aa: CASSVTGKNQPQHF

v_call: TRBV30
j_call: TRBJ1-5
clone_size: .
d_call: TRBD1
cdr3_nt: TGTGCCTGGAGGGAAACAGGGGCTAGCAATCAGCCCCAGCATTTT
cdr3_aa: CAWRETGASNQPQHF

v_call: TRBV7-6
j_call: TRBJ1-4
clone_size: .
d_call: .
cdr3_nt: TGTGCCAGCAGTCTAGGGCAGCATGTACTGTTTTTT
cdr3_aa: CASSLGQHVLFF

v_call: TRBV19
j_call: TRBJ2-1
clone_size: .
d_call: .
cdr3_nt: TGTGCCAGTAGTCGCGGGTACGAGTTGTTCTTC
cdr3_aa: CASSRGYELFF

v_call: TRBV9
j_call: TRBJ2-2
clone_size: once
d_call: .
cdr3_nt: TGTGCCAGCAGCCCCGGTGCCCCGGGCACCGGGGAGCTGTTTTTT
cdr3_aa: CASSPGAPGTGELFF

v_call: TRBV7-3
j_call: TRBJ1-2
clone_size: .
d_call: TRBD1
cdr3_nt: TGTGCCAGCAGCTTAATGGGACAGGGCCCAAACTTATCCTATGGCTACACCTTC
cdr3_aa: CASSLMGQGPNLSYGYTF

v_call: TRBV10-3
j_call: TRBJ1-4
clone_size: once
d_call: .
cdr3_nt: TGTGCCATCAGTGAAACAGGCTCTAATGAAAAACTGTTTTTT
cdr3_aa: CAISETGSNEKLFF